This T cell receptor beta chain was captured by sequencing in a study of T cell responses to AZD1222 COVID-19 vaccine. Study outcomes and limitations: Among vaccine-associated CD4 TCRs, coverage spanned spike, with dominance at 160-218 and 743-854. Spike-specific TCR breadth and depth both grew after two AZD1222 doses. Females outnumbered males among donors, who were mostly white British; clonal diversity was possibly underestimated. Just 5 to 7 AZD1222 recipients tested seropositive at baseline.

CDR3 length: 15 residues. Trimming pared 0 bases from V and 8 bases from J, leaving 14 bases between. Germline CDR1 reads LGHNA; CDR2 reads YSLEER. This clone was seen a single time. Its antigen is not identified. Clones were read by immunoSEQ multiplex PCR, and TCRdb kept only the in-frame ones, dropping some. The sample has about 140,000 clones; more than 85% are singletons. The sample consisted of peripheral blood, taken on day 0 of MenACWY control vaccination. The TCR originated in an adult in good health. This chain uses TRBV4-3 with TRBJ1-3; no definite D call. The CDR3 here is CASSQDVGLVHTIYF. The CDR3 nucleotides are TGCGCCAGCAGCCAAGATGTAGGGCTCGTGCACACCATATATTTT.